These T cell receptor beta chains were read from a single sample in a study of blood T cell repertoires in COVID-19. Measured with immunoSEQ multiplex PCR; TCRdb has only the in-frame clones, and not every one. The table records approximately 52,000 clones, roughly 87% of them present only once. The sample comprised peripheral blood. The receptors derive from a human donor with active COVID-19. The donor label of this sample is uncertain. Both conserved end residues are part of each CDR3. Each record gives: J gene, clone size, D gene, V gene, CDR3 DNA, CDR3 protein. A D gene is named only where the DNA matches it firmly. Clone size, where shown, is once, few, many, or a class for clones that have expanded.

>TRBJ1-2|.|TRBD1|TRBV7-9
TGTGCCAGCAGCCGAAAAGGGACAGGGGACCGTGTCAACTATGGCTACACCTTC
CASSRKGTGDRVNYGYTF
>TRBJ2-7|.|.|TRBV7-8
TGTGCCAGCAGCACAGCGGTCCGGGGCGAGCAGTACTTC
CASSTAVRGEQYF
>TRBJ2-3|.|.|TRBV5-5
TGTGCCAGCAGCTCGAGGGGCACAGATACGCAGTATTTT
CASSSRGTDTQYF
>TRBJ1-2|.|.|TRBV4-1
TGCGCCAGCAGCCAAGAGCTGACATCGTTAAACTATGGCTACACCTTC
CASSQELTSLNYGYTF
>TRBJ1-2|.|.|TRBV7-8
TGTGCCAGCAGCTTAGGTGCTTTATCGGAGGGCTACACCTTC
CASSLGALSEGYTF
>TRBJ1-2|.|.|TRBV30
TGTGCCTGGAGTGTACGGTCCCCGGCGGGGGGATGGAGGAACTATGGCTACACCTTC
CAWSVRSPAGGWRNYGYTF
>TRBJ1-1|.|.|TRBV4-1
TGCGCCAGCAGCCTACCGGGACTTAGGAACACTGAAGCTTTCTTT
CASSLPGLRNTEAFF
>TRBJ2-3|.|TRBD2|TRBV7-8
TGTGCCAGCAGCCGAGACGGGAGGGTGGATACGCAGTATTTT
CASSRDGRVDTQYF
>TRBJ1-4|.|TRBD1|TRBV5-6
TGTGCCAGCAGGCCGGGACAGGGTAACGAAAAACTGTTTTTT
CASRPGQGNEKLFF
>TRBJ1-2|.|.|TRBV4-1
TGCGCCAGCAGCCAAGGTATAAGCAGGGTCCCCCAGGGTGGCTACACCTTC
CASSQGISRVPQGGYTF
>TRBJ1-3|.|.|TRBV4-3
TGCGCCAGCAGCCAAGATCCTAAGGAGAAGACCATATATTTT
CASSQDPKEKTIYF
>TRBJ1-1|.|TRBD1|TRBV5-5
TGTGCCAGCAGGTTGGACAGGGCGAACACTGAAGCTTTCTTT
CASRLDRANTEAFF
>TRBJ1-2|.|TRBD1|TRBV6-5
TGTGCCCCCAGGACAGGGTCTAATGGCTACACCTTC
CAPRTGSNGYTF
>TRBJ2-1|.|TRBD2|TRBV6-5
TGTGCCAGCAGTTACTCGGCGGGGGGGCGGCATGAGCAGTTCTTC
CASSYSAGGRHEQFF
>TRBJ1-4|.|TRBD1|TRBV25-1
TGTGCCAGCAGTGAAACAGGGGGGAATGAAAAACTGTTTTTT
CASSETGGNEKLFF
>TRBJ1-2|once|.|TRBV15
TGTGCCACCAGCAGAGGGACAGAAAACTATGGCTACACCTTC
CATSRGTENYGYTF
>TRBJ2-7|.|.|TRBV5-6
TGTGCCAGCACCCTCCTCGTCACCAAGCGGCGCTCCTACGAGCAGTACTTC
CASTLLVTKRRSYEQYF
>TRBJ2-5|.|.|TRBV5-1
TGCGCCAGCAGCCCGCTGGGCAGTGGACTCCAAGAGACCCAGTACTTC
CASSPLGSGLQETQYF
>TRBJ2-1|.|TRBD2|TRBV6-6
TGTGCCAGCAGCCCCGGGGGGAGCTCCTACAATGAGCAGTTCTTC
CASSPGGSSYNEQFF
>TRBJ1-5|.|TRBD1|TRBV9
TGTGCCAGCAGCCCCGACAGGGGGCTAGGTCAGCCCCAGCATTTT
CASSPDRGLGQPQHF
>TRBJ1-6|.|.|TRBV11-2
TGTGCCAGCAGCTTAGTGTCCCACAGCTTAACACCCCTCCACTTT
CASSLVSHSLTPLHF
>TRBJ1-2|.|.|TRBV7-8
TGTGCCAGCAGCCCGGCCCAGGGAGGTTATGGCTACACCTTC
CASSPAQGGYGYTF
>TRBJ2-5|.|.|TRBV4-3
TGCGCCAGCAGCCAAGGTCCGAAACTAGTGAAAGAGACCCAGTACTTC
CASSQGPKLVKETQYF
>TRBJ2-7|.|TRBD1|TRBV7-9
TGTGCCAGCAGCTTGGGACAGGGTAATCTCGAGCAGTACTTC
CASSLGQGNLEQYF
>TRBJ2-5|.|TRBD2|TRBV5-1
TGCGCCAGCAGCGCCATGGGACTAGCTGCGGAGACCCAGTACTTC
CASSAMGLAAETQYF
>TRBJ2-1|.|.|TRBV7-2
TGTGCCAGCAGCTTACTGGTAGCGAATGAGCAGTTCTTC
CASSLLVANEQFF
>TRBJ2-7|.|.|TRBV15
TGTGCCACCAGCTCAAGGGGTGGTAACGAGCAGTACTTC
CATSSRGGNEQYF
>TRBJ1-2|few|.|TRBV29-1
TGCAGCGTTGAAGTAGCGATCGGGCAGGGGCCCGGTGGCTACACCTTC
CSVEVAIGQGPGGYTF
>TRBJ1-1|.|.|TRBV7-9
TGTGCCAGCAGCCCACCAGATCTGGTAGCTTTCTTT
CASSPPDLVAFF
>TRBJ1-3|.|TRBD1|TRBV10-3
TGTGCCACGAGGGGGCCCCGCCGGGGTGGGGACGAAGGAAACACCATATATTTT
CATRGPRRGGDEGNTIYF
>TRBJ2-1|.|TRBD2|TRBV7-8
TGTGCCAGCAGCTTCGCGGGGGAAACCTACAATGAGCAGTTCTTC
CASSFAGETYNEQFF
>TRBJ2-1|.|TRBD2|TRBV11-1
TGTGCCAGCAGCTTTGGCGGAGGGAGGGCCTACAATGAGCAGTTCTTC
CASSFGGGRAYNEQFF
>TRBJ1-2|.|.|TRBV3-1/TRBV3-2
TGTGCCACCCGACAACCTACAGGGAACCACTATGGCTACACCTTC
CATRQPTGNHYGYTF
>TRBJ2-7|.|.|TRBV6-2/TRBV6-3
TGTGCCAGCAGTTACTCTCTGGTGAACCCTACCTACGAGCAGTACTTC
CASSYSLVNPTYEQYF
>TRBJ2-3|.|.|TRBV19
TGTGCCAGTAGTATAGATGTATGGGCAACGGATACGCAGTATTTT
CASSIDVWATDTQYF
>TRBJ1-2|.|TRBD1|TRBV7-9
TGTGCCAGCAGCCCGACAGGGAATGGCTACACCTTC
CASSPTGNGYTF
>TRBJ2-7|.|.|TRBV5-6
TGTGCCAGCAGCGGCGCGGGTTACGAGCAGTACTTC
CASSGAGYEQYF
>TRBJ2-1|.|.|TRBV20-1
TGCAGTGCGGCGGATTATGAGCAGTTCTTC
CSAADYEQFF
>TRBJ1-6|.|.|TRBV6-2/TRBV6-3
TGTGCCAGCAGTGTACCCTCTACTAATTCACCCCTCCACTTT
CASSVPSTNSPLHF
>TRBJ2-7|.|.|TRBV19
TGTGCCAGTAGTATAGCAGGAGGGACTGTGACCTACGAGCAGTACTTC
CASSIAGGTVTYEQYF
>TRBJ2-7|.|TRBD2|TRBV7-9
TGTGCCAGCAGCTTAGCTATAGGACTAGCGGGGGGCCACCCGTACTTC
CASSLAIGLAGGHPYF
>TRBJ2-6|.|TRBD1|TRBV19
TGTGCCAGTAGTCCCGGTACAGGGGGCCCTGGGGCCAACGTCCTGACTTTC
CASSPGTGGPGANVLTF
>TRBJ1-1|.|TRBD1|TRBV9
TGTGCCAGCAGCCCACCGGGACAGGTGAGGGAAGCTTTCTTT
CASSPPGQVREAFF
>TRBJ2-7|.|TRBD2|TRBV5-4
TGTGCCAGCAGCTCAGGGACTATCATCAGGCACGAGCAGTACTTC
CASSSGTIIRHEQYF
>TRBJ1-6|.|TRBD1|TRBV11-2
TGTGCCAGCAGCTCCAGTCAGGGGGCCTGGAATTCACCCCTCCACTTT
CASSSSQGAWNSPLHF
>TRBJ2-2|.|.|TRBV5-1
TGCGCCAGCAGCTCGACCGGGACATCGAACACCGGGGAGCTGTTTTTT
CASSSTGTSNTGELFF
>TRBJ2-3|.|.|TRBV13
TGTGCCAGCAGCCCAGACAGGAAAAGCACAGATACGCAGTATTTT
CASSPDRKSTDTQYF
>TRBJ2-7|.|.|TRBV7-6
TGTGCCAGCAGCTTGAGTCGGCAGGACTACGAGCAGTACTTC
CASSLSRQDYEQYF
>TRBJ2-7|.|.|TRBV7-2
TGTGCCAGCAGCTTAATCGGGGAGTTGTACGAGCAGTACTTC
CASSLIGELYEQYF